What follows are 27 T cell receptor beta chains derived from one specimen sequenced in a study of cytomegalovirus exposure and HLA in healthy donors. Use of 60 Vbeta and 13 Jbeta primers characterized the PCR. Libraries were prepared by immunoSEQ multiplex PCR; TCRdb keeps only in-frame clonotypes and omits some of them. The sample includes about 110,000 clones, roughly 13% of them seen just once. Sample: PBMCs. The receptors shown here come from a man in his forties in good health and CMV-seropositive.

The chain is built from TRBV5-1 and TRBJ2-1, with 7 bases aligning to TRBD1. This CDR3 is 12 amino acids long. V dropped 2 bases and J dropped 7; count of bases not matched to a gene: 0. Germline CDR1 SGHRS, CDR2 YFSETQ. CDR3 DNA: TGCGCCAGCAGCTTACAGGGGAATGAGCAGTTCTTC. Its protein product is CASSLQGNEQFF.

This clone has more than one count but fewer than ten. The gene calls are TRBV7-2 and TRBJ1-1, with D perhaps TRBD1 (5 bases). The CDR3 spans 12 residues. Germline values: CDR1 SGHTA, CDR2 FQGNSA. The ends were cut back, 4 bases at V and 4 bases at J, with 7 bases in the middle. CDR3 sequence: CASSSGGTEAFF. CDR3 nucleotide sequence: TGTGCCAGCAGCTCGGGGGGCACTGAAGCTTTCTTT.

CDR3 residues: CASSSPRDREDTGELFF. In nucleotides, the CDR3 is TGCGCCAGCAGCAGCCCCCGCGACAGGGAGGACACCGGGGAGCTGTTTTTT. V is TRBV5-1 and J is TRBJ2-2, with D tentatively TRBD1 (7 bases). Germline V gene data show CDR1 as SGHRS and CDR2 as YFSETQ. This CDR3 is 17 amino acids long. Trimming took off 4 bases at V and 3 bases at J, with 19 bases between the two ends.

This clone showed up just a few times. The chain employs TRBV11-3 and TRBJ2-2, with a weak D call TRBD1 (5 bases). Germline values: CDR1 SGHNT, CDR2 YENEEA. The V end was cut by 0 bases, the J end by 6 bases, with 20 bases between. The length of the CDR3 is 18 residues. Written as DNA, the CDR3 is TGTGCCAGCAGCTTAGATCAGGGCGGTACCTCCAACGCCGGGGAGCTGTTTTTT. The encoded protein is CASSLDQGGTSNAGELFF.

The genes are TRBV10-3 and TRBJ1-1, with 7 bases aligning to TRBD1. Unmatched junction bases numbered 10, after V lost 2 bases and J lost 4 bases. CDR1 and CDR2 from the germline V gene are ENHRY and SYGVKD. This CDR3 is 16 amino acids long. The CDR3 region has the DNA TGTGCCATCAGTGAGCGCGGGAACAGGGGATCCACTGAAGCTTTCTTT. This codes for CAISERGNRGSTEAFF.

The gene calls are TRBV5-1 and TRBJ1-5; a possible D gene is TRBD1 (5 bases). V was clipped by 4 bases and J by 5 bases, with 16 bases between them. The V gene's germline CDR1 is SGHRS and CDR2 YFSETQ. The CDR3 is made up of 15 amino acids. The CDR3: CASSPTQGQDQPQHF. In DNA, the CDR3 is TGCGCCAGCAGCCCTACCCAGGGCCAGGATCAGCCCCAGCATTTT.

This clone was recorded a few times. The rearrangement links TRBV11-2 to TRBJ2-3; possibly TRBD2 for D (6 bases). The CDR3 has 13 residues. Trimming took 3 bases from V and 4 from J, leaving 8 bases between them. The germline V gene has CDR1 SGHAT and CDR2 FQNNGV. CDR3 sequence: CASSFGSADTQYF. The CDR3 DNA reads TGTGCCAGCAGCTTCGGGAGTGCAGATACGCAGTATTTT.

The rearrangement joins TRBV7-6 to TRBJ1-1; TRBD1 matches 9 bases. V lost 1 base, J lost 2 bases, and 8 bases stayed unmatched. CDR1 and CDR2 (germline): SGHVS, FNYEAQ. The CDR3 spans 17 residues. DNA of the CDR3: TGTGCCAGCAGCTTAGAGGTAGGGACAGGGCGAAACACTGAAGCTTTCTTT. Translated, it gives CASSLEVGTGRNTEAFF.

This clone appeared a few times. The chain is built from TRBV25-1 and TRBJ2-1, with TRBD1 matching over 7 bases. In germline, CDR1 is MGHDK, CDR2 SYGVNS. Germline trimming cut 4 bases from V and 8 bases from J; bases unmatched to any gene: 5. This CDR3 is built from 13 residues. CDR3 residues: CASSVHRGDEQFF. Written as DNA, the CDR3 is TGTGCCAGCAGTGTCCACAGGGGTGATGAGCAGTTCTTC.

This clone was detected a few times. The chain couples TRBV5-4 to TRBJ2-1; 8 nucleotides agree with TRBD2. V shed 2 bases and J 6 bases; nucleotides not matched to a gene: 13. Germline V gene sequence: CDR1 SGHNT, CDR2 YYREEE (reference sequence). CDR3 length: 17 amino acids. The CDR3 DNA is TGTGCCAGCAGCTTAGGGGTGAACAGGGCGGGAGGCAATGAGCAGTTCTTC. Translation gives CASSLGVNRAGGNEQFF. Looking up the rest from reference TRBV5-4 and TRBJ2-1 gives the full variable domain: ETGVTQSPTHLIKTRGQQVTLRCSSQSGHNTVSWYQQALGQGPQFIFQYYREEENGRGNFPPRFSGLQFPNYSSELNVNALELDDSALYLCASSLGVNRAGGNEQFFGPGTRLTVL.

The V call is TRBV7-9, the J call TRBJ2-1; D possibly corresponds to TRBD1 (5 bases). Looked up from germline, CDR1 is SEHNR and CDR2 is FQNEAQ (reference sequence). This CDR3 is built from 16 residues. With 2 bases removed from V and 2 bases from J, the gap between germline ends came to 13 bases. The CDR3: CASSLTQGNPYNEQFF. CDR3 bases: TGTGCCAGCAGCTTAACGCAGGGCAACCCCTACAATGAGCAGTTCTTC.

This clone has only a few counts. The CDR3 nucleotides are TGTGCCAGCATCCGGGACAGACAAGAGACCCAGTACTTC. Its protein product is CASIRDRQETQYF. The chain uses TRBV7-2 and TRBJ2-5, with 7 bases aligning to TRBD1. The CDR3 sequence is 13 residues long. Per germline, CDR1 SGHTA and CDR2 FQGNSA. With 7 bases clipped from V and 2 bases from J, the junction kept 4 bases outside the gene matches.

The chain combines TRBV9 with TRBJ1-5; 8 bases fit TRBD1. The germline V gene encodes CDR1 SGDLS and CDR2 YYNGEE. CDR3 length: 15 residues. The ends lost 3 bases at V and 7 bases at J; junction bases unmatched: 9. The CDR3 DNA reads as TGTGCCAGCAGCGCCTCCGGACAGGGAGGACAGCCCCAGCATTTT. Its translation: CASSASGQGGQPQHF. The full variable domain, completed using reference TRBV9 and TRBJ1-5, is DSGVTQTPKHLITATGQRVTLRCSPRSGDLSVYWYQQSLDQGLQFLIQYYNGEERAKGNILERFSAQQFPDLHSELNLSSLELGDSALYFCASSASGQGGQPQHFGDGTRLSIL.

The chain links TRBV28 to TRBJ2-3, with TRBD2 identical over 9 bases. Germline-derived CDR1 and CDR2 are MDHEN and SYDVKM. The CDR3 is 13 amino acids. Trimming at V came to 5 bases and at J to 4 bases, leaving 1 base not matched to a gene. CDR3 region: CASSAGGADTQYF. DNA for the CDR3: TGTGCCAGCAGTGCGGGGGGGGCAGATACGCAGTATTTT.

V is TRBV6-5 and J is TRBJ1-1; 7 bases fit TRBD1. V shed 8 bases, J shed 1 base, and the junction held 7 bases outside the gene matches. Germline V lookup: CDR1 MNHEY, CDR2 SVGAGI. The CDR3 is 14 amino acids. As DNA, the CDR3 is TGTGCCAGCGGAAGACAGGGCCCGAACACTGAAGCTTTCTTT. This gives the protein CASGRQGPNTEAFF.

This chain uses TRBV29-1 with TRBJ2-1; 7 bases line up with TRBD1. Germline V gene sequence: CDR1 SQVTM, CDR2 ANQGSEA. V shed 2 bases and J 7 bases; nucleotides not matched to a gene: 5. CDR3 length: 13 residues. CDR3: CSVERQGVNEQFF. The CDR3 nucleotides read TGCAGCGTTGAAAGGCAGGGGGTTAATGAGCAGTTCTTC.

DNA of the CDR3: TGTGCCAGCAGTTACTCGGAGTCTGTAGCCAAAAACATTCAGTACTTC. This codes for CASSYSESVAKNIQYF. The J gene is TRBJ2-4, the V gene TRBV6-5; D is unresolved. With 0 bases removed from V and 0 bases from J, the gap between germline ends came to 9 bases. Germline CDR1 and CDR2: MNHEY and SVGAGI. The CDR3 extends over 16 amino acids.

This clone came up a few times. In nucleotides, the CDR3 is TGTGCCACTAGGGGTTACCTGGACACCGGGGAGCTGTTTTTT. It encodes CATRGYLDTGELFF. The rearrangement links TRBV25-1 to TRBJ2-2; a possible D gene is TRBD1 (5 bases). Germline CDR1 MGHDK, CDR2 SYGVNS. V was clipped by 10 bases and J by 3 bases, with 15 bases between them. The CDR3 loop spans 14 amino acids. The whole variable domain, filled in from reference TRBV25-1 and TRBJ2-2, reads EADIYQTPRYLVIGTGKKITLECSQTMGHDKMYWYQQDPGMELHLIHYSYGVNSTEKGDLSSESTVSRIRTEHFPLTLESARPSHTSQYLCATRGYLDTGELFFGEGSRLTVL.

In DNA, the CDR3 is TGTGCCAGCAGAACAGCCGGGAGTTCCTACAATGAGCAGTTCTTC. Its translation: CASRTAGSSYNEQFF. The chain employs TRBV6-6 and TRBJ2-1, with a possible D match to TRBD2 (6 bases). CDR1 and CDR2 from the germline V gene are MNHNY and SVGAGI (reference sequence). V lost 6 bases and J lost 1, with 13 bases in between. This CDR3 is built from 15 residues.

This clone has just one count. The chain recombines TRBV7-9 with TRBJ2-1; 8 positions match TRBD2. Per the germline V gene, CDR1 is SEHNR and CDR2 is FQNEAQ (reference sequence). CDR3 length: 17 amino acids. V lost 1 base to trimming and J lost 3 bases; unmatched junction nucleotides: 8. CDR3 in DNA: TGTGCCAGCAGCTTAGGACGGGCTAGCGGGCTCTACAATGAGCAGTTCTTC. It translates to CASSLGRASGLYNEQFF.

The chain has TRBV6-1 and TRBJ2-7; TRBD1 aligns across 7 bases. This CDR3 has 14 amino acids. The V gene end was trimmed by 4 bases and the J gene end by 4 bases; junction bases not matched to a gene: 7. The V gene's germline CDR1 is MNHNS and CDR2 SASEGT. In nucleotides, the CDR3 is TGTGCCAGCAGTGCCGGGACAGCAAAGTACGAGCAGTACTTC. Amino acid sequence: CASSAGTAKYEQYF.

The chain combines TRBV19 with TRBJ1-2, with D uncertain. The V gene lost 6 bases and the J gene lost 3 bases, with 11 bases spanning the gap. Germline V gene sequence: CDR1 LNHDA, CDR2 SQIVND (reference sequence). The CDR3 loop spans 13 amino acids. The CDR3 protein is CASRPGEDYGYTF. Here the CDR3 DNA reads TGTGCCAGTAGACCCGGAGAGGACTATGGCTACACCTTC.

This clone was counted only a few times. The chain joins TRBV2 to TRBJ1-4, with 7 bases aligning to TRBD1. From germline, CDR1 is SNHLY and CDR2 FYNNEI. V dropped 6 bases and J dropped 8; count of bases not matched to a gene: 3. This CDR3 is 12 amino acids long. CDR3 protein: CASSQGGEKLFF. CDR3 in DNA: TGTGCCAGCAGCCAGGGGGGCGAAAAACTGTTTTTT. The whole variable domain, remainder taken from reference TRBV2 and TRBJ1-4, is EPEVTQTPSHQVTQMGQEVILRCVPISNHLYFYWYRQILGQKVEFLVSFYNNEISEKSEIFDDQFSVERPDGSNFTLKIRSTKLEDSAMYFCASSQGGEKLFFGSGTQLSVL.

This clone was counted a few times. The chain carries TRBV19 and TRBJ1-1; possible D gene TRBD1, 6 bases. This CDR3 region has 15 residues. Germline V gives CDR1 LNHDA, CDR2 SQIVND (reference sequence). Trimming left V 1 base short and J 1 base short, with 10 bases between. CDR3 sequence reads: CASSIVSGANTEAFF. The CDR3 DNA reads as TGTGCCAGTAGTATAGTTTCAGGGGCGAACACTGAAGCTTTCTTT.

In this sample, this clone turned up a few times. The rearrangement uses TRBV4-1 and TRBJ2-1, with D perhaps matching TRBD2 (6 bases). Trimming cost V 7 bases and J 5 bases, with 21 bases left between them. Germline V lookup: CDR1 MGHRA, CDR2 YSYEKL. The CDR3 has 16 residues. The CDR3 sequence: CASTPRRAADNNEQFF. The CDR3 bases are TGCGCCAGCACCCCTCGGAGGGCGGCAGATAACAATGAGCAGTTCTTC.

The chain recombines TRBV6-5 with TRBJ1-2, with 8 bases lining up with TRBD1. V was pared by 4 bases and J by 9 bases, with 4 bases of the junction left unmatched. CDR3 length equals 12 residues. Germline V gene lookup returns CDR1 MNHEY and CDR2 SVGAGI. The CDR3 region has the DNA TGTGCCAGCAGTTGGGACAGGTATCGCTACACCTTC. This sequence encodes CASSWDRYRYTF.

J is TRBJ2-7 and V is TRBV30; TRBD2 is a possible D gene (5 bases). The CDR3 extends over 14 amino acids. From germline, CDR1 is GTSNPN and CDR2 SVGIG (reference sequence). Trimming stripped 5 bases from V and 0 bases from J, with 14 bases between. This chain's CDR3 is CAWAPGWSSYEQYF. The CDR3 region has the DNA TGTGCCTGGGCCCCGGGGTGGAGCTCCTACGAGCAGTACTTC.